These 26 T cell receptor beta chains were sequenced from one sample in a study of T cell responses to AZD1222 COVID-19 vaccine. Assay used: immunoSEQ multiplex PCR; TCRdb lists only in-frame clones, some missing. The table includes 100,000 to 150,000 clones, roughly 90% detected once. The source was peripheral blood, collected on day 0 of AZD1222 vaccination. These TCRs come from an adult in good health.

This clone was picked up a small number of times. The rearrangement joins TRBV5-1 to TRBJ1-5; TRBD1 matches 7 bases. The CDR3 contains 14 residues. Germline V gives CDR1 SGHRS, CDR2 YFSETQ. The junction had 3 bases not matched to a gene; V was cut back by 4 bases and J by 2 bases. The CDR3 loop reads CASSRGTGNQPQHF. CDR3 bases: TGCGCCAGCAGCCGCGGGACAGGCAATCAGCCCCAGCATTTT.

CDR3 sequence: CASKDSNQPQHF. The CDR3 DNA follows: TGTGCCAGCAAGGATAGCAATCAGCCCCAGCATTTT. The chain has TRBV28 and TRBJ1-5; D gene unclear. Germline CDR1 and CDR2: MDHEN and SYDVKM. V lost 7 bases and J 0 bases, leaving 4 bases between the germline ends. The CDR3 spans 12 residues.

The chain has TRBV7-9 and TRBJ2-7; D call uncertain. The CDR3 spans 11 residues. V was clipped by 4 bases and J by 6 bases, with 7 bases between them. Germline loops: CDR1 SEHNR, CDR2 FQNEAQ (reference sequence). Here the CDR3 reads CASSYSTEQYF. In DNA, the CDR3 is TGTGCCAGCAGCTATAGCACCGAGCAGTACTTC.

This chain joins TRBV19 and TRBJ2-7, with a weak D call TRBD1 (5 bases). This CDR3 has 14 residues. Looked up from germline, CDR1 is LNHDA and CDR2 is SQIVND (reference sequence). The V gene lost 4 bases and the J gene lost 1 base, with 11 bases spanning the gap. CDR3 sequence (DNA): TGTGCCAGTAGTACCGGACATCCTTCCTACGAGCAGTACTTC. Translation gives CASSTGHPSYEQYF.

This clone was observed a handful of times. The V call is TRBV13, the J call TRBJ1-6, with D hard to call. V lost 2 bases and J 6 bases, leaving 14 bases between the germline ends. Germline V CDR1 and CDR2: PRHDT, FYEKMQ (reference sequence). This CDR3 has 16 residues. CDR3 sequence: CASSLSKSQFNSPLHF. CDR3 DNA sequence: TGTGCCAGCAGCTTATCAAAATCACAGTTTAATTCACCCCTCCACTTT.

This clone was counted a single time. The gene calls are TRBV5-6 and TRBJ2-7, with D possibly being TRBD1 (6 bases). Trimming removed 3 bases from V and 6 bases from J, with 22 bases in between. CDR3 size: 16 residues. CDR1 is SGHDT, CDR2 YYEEEE, per germline. In DNA, the CDR3 is TGTGCCAGCAGCTGCCTAGGCTGTAAGGGGGTCTCCGAGCAGTACTTC. This gives the protein CASSCLGCKGVSEQYF.

This chain connects TRBV19 to TRBJ1-5; D is ambiguous. The CDR3 is 12 amino acids. Trimming pared 10 bases from V and 2 bases from J, leaving 9 bases between. Germline V gene sequence: CDR1 LNHDA, CDR2 SQIVND (reference sequence). CDR3 DNA: TGTGCCACCCTAGACCGCAATCAGCCCCAGCATTTT. Translating it yields CATLDRNQPQHF.

J is TRBJ2-5 and V is TRBV30; 9 bases are shared with TRBD1. With V trimmed by 3 bases and J by 6 bases, 5 bases remained unmatched. CDR1 and CDR2 from the germline V gene are GTSNPN and SVGIG (reference sequence). The CDR3 consists of 13 residues. The CDR3 spells CAWSGDRAKTQYF. DNA of the CDR3: TGTGCCTGGAGCGGGGACAGGGCGAAGACCCAGTACTTC.

This clone was recorded many times. The same CDR3 is also encoded by other DNA sequences in this sample. This chain uses TRBV5-6 with TRBJ1-2; D unclear. Deletions cut 2 bases from V and 0 bases from J, with 8 bases between. Per germline, CDR1 SGHDT and CDR2 YYEEEE. This CDR3 has 14 amino acids. The CDR3 sequence: CASSLGQANYGYTF. The CDR3, as DNA: TGTGCCAGCAGCTTAGGGCAGGCTAACTATGGCTACACCTTC.

The J gene is TRBJ1-6, the V gene TRBV5-5, with TRBD1 identical over 9 bases. V lost 1 base, J lost 9 bases, and 8 bases stayed unmatched. The CDR3 consists of 16 residues. Germline CDR1 is SGHKS and CDR2 is YYEKEE (reference sequence). CDR3 sequence (DNA): TGTGCCAGCAGCTTGTTCGACAGGGGGTACGGTTCACCCCTCCACTTT. This codes for CASSLFDRGYGSPLHF. The whole variable domain, filled in from reference TRBV5-5 and TRBJ1-6, reads DAGVTQSPTHLIKTRGQQVTLRCSPISGHKSVSWYQQVLGQGPQFIFQYYEKEERGRGNFPDRFSARQFPNYSSELNVNALLLGDSALYLCASSLFDRGYGSPLHFGNGTRLTVT.

V usage is TRBV15 and J usage is TRBJ2-3; D is uncertain. This CDR3 contains 15 residues. V lost 0 bases, J lost 1 base, and 8 bases lay in between. Germline V gene sequence: CDR1 LNHNV, CDR2 YYDKDF (reference sequence). For the CDR3, the DNA is TGTGCCACCAGCAGAGATATAGGGCGCACAGATACGCAGTATTTT. This translates into CATSRDIGRTDTQYF. Full variable domain (remainder filled in from reference TRBV15 and TRBJ2-3): DAMVIQNPRYQVTQFGKPVTLSCSQTLNHNVMYWYQQKSSQAPKLLFHYYDKDFNNEADTPDNFQSRRPNTSFCFLDIRSPGLGDTAMYLCATSRDIGRTDTQYFGPGTRLTVL.

In DNA form, the CDR3 reads TGTGCCAGCAGTTCCCTAGCGGGAGTGTCCTACGAGCAGTACTTC. Protein sequence: CASSSLAGVSYEQYF. The V call is TRBV27, the J call TRBJ2-7; 10 positions agree with TRBD2. Trimming cost V 4 bases and J 1 base; bases outside gene matches: 4. Germline CDR1 is MNHEY and CDR2 is SMNVEV (reference sequence). CDR3 length: 15 amino acids.

The rearrangement links TRBV15 to TRBJ1-2, with D perhaps matching TRBD1 (5 bases). The CDR3 totals 15 residues. Germline loops: CDR1 LNHNV, CDR2 YYDKDF (reference sequence). Trimming removed 3 bases from V and 2 bases from J, with 13 bases in between. The CDR3: CATSRGTGLNYGYTF. As DNA, the CDR3 is TGTGCCACCAGCAGGGGGACCGGGCTCAACTATGGCTACACCTTC.

The chain joins TRBV7-2 to TRBJ2-1; no reliable D call. Per the germline V gene, CDR1 is SGHTA and CDR2 is FQGNSA. The CDR3 totals 11 residues. V lost 2 bases to trimming and J lost 8 bases, with 4 bases between them. CDR3 in DNA: TGTGCCAGCAGCTTATACGATGAGCAGTTCTTC. Protein: CASSLYDEQFF.

V usage is TRBV29-1 and J usage is TRBJ1-2, with D possibly being TRBD1 (6 bases). Trimming pared 0 bases from V and 8 bases from J, leaving 10 bases between. The CDR3 extends over 12 amino acids. Germline V CDR1 and CDR2: SQVTM, ANQGSEA. In DNA, the CDR3 is TGCAGCGTTGAAGAGGGGGCCGGAGGCTACACCTTC. Translating it yields CSVEEGAGGYTF.

V gene TRBV6-5 combines with J gene TRBJ2-7; D possibly uses TRBD1 or TRBD2 (5 bases each). The CDR3 is 14 amino acids. V dropped 10 bases and J dropped 4 bases, with 20 bases sitting between them. Germline CDR1 is MNHEY and CDR2 is SVGAGI. The CDR3 region is CATSRDPGSYEQYF. CDR3 coding DNA: TGTGCCACCTCAAGGGACCCCGGTAGTTACGAGCAGTACTTC.

This clone has a single count. This rearrangement joins TRBV28 to TRBJ1-2; 7 positions match TRBD1. The CDR3 runs 15 residues. V shed 3 bases, J shed 4 bases, and the junction held 8 bases outside the gene matches. Germline CDR1 is MDHEN and CDR2 is SYDVKM. The CDR3 spells CASSFSEGAVYGYTF. The CDR3 DNA reads as TGTGCCAGCAGTTTCTCTGAGGGGGCAGTCTATGGCTACACCTTC.

The rearrangement joins TRBV6-5 to TRBJ1-6, with D possibly matching TRBD1 (5 bases). This CDR3 comprises 16 residues. Trimming took 4 bases from V and 2 from J, leaving 12 bases between them. Germline V gene lookup returns CDR1 MNHEY and CDR2 SVGAGI. For the CDR3, the DNA is TGTGCCAGCAGTTCCCTCGACAGTACCTATAATTCACCCCTCCACTTT. As protein: CASSSLDSTYNSPLHF.

This sequence joins TRBV6-4 and TRBJ2-6, with D tentatively TRBD1 (5 bases). The germline V and J ends were trimmed by 3 bases and 0 bases, with 6 bases remaining between them. The CDR3 is 15 residues long. From germline, CDR1 is MRHNA and CDR2 SNTAGT. CDR3 bases: TGTGCCAGCAGTGAGGACAACTCTGGGGCCAACGTCCTGACTTTC. Its protein is CASSEDNSGANVLTF.

The rearrangement uses TRBV19 and TRBJ1-2; D is unclear. The CDR3 extends over 16 amino acids. V was shortened by 3 bases and J by 2 bases, with 16 bases between the two germline ends. CDR1 and CDR2 (germline): LNHDA, SQIVND (reference sequence). The CDR3 region is CASSMVGGDRNYGYTF. In nucleotides, the CDR3 is TGTGCCAGTAGTATGGTGGGAGGTGATCGGAACTATGGCTACACCTTC.

V usage is TRBV7-6 and J usage is TRBJ1-3; D call uncertain. The CDR3 runs 12 residues. V was cut by 6 bases and J by 6 bases, with 9 bases left in between. CDR1 is SGHVS and CDR2 is FNYEAQ in the germline V gene. CDR3 in DNA: TGTGCCAGCAGTCTAGGTGAAAACACCATATATTTT. Protein: CASSLGENTIYF.

The chain recombines TRBV5-1 with TRBJ1-2; unclear D gene. This CDR3 is 12 amino acids long. Germline-derived CDR1 and CDR2 are SGHRS and YFSETQ. Deletions cut 3 bases from V and 2 bases from J, with 5 bases between. The CDR3 sequence: CASSYSNYGYTF. The CDR3 DNA sequence: TGCGCCAGCAGCTACTCAAACTATGGCTACACCTTC.

This sequence joins TRBV5-4 and TRBJ2-2; either TRBD1 or TRBD2 may supply D (5 bases each). CDR1 is SGHNT, CDR2 YYREEE, per germline (reference sequence). Trimming pared 0 bases from V and 7 bases from J, leaving 16 bases between. The CDR3 length is 16 residues. CDR3: CASSLAGATGGGELFF. CDR3 bases: TGTGCCAGCAGCTTGGCCGGCGCAACAGGAGGCGGGGAGCTGTTTTTT.

V usage is TRBV7-3 and J usage is TRBJ1-5; D call uncertain. Germline values: CDR1 SGHTA, CDR2 FQGTGA. The CDR3 contains 13 residues. V dropped 0 bases and J dropped 5 bases, with 5 bases sitting between them. This CDR3 reads CASSLTWDQPQHF. CDR3 DNA: TGTGCCAGCAGCTTAACGTGGGATCAGCCCCAGCATTTT.

The CDR3 reads CASSELAGAYEQYF. CDR3 sequence (DNA): TGTGCCAGCAGCGAGCTAGCGGGAGCCTACGAGCAGTACTTC. V and J are TRBV9 and TRBJ2-7; 10 bases map to TRBD2. The CDR3 contains 14 residues. From germline, CDR1 is SGDLS and CDR2 YYNGEE. V trimming: 3 bases; J trimming: 2 bases; junction bases outside the gene matches: 2. Full variable domain (outside the CDR3, taken from reference TRBV9 and TRBJ2-7): DSGVTQTPKHLITATGQRVTLRCSPRSGDLSVYWYQQSLDQGLQFLIQYYNGEERAKGNILERFSAQQFPDLHSELNLSSLELGDSALYFCASSELAGAYEQYFGPGTRLTVT.

The gene calls are TRBV7-6 and TRBJ2-1, with D perhaps assigned TRBD1 or TRBD2 (5 bases each). Trimming stripped 5 bases from V and 7 bases from J, with 15 bases between. Germline CDR1 is SGHVS and CDR2 is FNYEAQ. The CDR3 loop spans 14 amino acids. CDR3 in amino acids: CASSLGQSGNEQFF. CDR3 nucleotides: TGTGCCAGCAGCCTGGGGCAATCGGGGAATGAGCAGTTCTTC.